This paragraph covers one TCR beta chain sequence. Its antigen remains unidentified. For sorted subsets, about 0.2 ug DNA per replicate equaled around 30,000 T cell genomes. Using immunoSEQ multiplex PCR, the repertoire was profiled, and TCRdb retains in-frame clones only, with some absent. The table shows some 740,000 clones, with around 92% occurring only once. The sample comes from a study of shared clonotypes between healthy human individuals. Overall study context: Three plates each covered CD4 naive and memory; CD8 naive two, CD8 memory one.

The CDR3 consists of 14 residues. In germline, CDR1 is SGHRS, CDR2 YFSETQ. The J segment lost 8 bases and the V segment lost 4 bases, leaving 7 bases of the junction unmatched. Findings and limits, study-wide: In this cohort, only blood was sampled, and tissue repertoires likely differ.

CD45RO-negative CD8 cells positively selected for CCR7 made up the naive population, which excluded terminally differentiated effector memory CD45RA+ cells. V and J are TRBV5-1 and TRBJ2-1; 9 bases are a match to TRBD2. This clonotype was sampled from a man aged 30 to 39 in good health. Material: naive CD8+ T cells sorted from blood. The CDR3 spells CASSGGRASDEQFF. CDR3 nucleotide sequence: TGCGCCAGCAGCGGCGGGAGGGCCTCAGATGAGCAGTTCTTC.